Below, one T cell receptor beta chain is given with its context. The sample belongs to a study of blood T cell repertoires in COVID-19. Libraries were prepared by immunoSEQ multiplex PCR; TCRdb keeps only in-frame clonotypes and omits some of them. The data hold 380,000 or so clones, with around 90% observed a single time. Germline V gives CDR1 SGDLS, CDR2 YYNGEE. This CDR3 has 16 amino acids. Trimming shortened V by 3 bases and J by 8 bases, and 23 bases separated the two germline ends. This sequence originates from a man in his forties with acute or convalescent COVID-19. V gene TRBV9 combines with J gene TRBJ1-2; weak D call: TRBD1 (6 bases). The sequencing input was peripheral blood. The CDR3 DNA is TGTGCCAGCAGCGCTCCCTACACCGGGGGGCTCTTGGGCTACACCTTC. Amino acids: CASSAPYTGGLLGYTF.